This T cell receptor (beta chain) is drawn from a study of PD-1 blockade in classical Hodgkin lymphoma. Each patient experienced a relapse that followed autologous stem cell transplantation, and brentuximab vedotin exposure varied. Here immunoSEQ multiplex PCR was the method, and the copy in TCRdb shows in-frame clones only, minus some. Seen here are some 41,000 clones, approximately 72% observed once, and the top ten hold approximately 3%. This clone appeared a few times. The antigen is undetermined. Study findings and constraints: It was CD4+ TCR diversity, not CD8+, that rose significantly by C4D1. Reported findings placed baseline TCR diversity lower in newly diagnosed patients (compared with healthy donors).

There are 15 residues in the CDR3. Germline values: CDR1 SGHRS, CDR2 YFSETQ. J gave up 1 base and V 4 bases, and 8 bases lay outside the gene matches. The sample was peripheral blood mononuclear cells (PBMCs), taken before the second cycle of nivolumab. This TCR was recovered from a human donor with classical Hodgkin lymphoma. J is TRBJ2-7 and V is TRBV5-1; TRBD2 matches 7 bases. The CDR3 here is CASSPLGGGSYEQYF. The CDR3 region has the DNA TGCGCCAGCAGCCCCCTGGGGGGAGGGTCCTACGAGCAGTACTTC.